This T cell receptor beta chain was obtained from a study of T cells after yellow fever vaccination. Study background: Fractions of limited cellularity were prepared by means of SMART-Seq v4 Ultra Low Input. General study points: Clonotypes found in both CD4 and CD8 compartments made up a small share. Abundant contaminating clonotypes from the bulk population could appear in FACS-sorted repertoires.

V was pared by 5 bases and J by 2 bases, with 10 bases between. This CDR3 has 13 residues. TCR cDNA, made by 5'RACE template switching, carried an added universal primer site and UMIs. One entry per CDR3 protein results from TCRdb running MiXCR on the 5' RACE reads. Seen here are under 600,000 distinct CDR3 sequences, about a fifth observed once, and the top ten hold around 17%. To note about this clonotype: What it binds is unknown.

This chain links TRBV12-3 or TRBV12-4 with TRBJ2-7; D possibly corresponds to TRBD1 (6 bases). The TCR was taken from a man aged 18-30 years who received the YFV17D yellow fever vaccine. Sequenced material: PBMCs, taken roughly 20 days after the first yellow fever vaccination. The CDR3 nucleotides read TGTGCCAGCAGTGTCGGGACACCCTACGAGCAGTACTTC. It yields the protein CASSVGTPYEQYF.